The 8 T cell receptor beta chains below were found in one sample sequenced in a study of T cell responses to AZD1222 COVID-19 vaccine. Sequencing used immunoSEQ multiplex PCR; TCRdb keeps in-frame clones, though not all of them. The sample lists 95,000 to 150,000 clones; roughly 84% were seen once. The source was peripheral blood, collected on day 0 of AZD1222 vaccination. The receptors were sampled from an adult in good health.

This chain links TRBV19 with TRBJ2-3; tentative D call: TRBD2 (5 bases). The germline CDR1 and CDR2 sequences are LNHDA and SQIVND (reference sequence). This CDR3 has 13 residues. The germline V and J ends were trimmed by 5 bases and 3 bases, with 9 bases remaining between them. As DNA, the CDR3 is TGTGCCAGTAGTTCCGGACTTACAGATACGCAGTATTTT. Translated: CASSSGLTDTQYF.

The CDR3 DNA reads as TGTGCCAGCAGTTACTCAGGGTCTGGGACTGAAGCTTTCTTT. This gives the protein CASSYSGSGTEAFF. The chain joins TRBV6-5 to TRBJ1-1, with D uncertain. The CDR3 spans 14 residues. Germline-derived CDR1 and CDR2 are MNHEY and SVGAGI. V was trimmed by 0 bases and J by 5 bases, leaving 10 bases between them.

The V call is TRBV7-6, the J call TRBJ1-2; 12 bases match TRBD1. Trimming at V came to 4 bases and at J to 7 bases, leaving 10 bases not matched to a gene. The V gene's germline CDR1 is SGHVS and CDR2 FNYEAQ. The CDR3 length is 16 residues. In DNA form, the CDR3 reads TGTGCCAGCAGCTCACGCCGGGACAGGGGGCCGGGTGGCTACACCTTC. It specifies CASSSRRDRGPGGYTF.

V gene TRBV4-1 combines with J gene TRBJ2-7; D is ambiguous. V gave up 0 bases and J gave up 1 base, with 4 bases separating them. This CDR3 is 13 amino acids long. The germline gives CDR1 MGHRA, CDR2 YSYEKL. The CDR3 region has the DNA TGCGCCAGCAGCCAAGATGCGTCCTACGAGCAGTACTTC. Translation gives CASSQDASYEQYF.

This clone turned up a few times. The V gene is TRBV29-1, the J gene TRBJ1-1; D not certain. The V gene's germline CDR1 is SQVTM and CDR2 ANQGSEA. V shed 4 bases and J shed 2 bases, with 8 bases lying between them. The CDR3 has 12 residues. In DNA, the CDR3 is TGCAGCGTTGGAACGTATAACACTGAAGCTTTCTTT. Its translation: CSVGTYNTEAFF.

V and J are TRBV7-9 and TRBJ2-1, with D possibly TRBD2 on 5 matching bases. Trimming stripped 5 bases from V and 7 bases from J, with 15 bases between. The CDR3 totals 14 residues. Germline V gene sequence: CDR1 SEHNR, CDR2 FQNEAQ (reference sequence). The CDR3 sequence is CASSQILGENEQFF. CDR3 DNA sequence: TGTGCCAGCAGCCAAATCCTCGGGGAAAATGAGCAGTTCTTC.

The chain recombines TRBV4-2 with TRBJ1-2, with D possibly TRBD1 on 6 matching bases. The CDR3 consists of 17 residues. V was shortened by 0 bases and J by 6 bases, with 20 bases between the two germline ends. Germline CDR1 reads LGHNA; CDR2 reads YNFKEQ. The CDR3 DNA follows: TGTGCCAGCAGCCAAGATTTGCAGACGGCAGGGGATCATGGCTACACCTTC. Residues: CASSQDLQTAGDHGYTF.

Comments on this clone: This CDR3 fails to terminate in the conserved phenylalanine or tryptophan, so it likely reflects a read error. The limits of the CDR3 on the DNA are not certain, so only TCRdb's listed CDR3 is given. Here the CDR3 reads CASSPYPR. This chain links TRBV5-5 with TRBJ2-7; the table's D gene call, TRBD2, was not cross checked with the DNA. Germline loops: CDR1 SGHKS, CDR2 YYEKEE (reference sequence). The CDR3 contains 8 residues when both ends are counted.